These 24 T cell receptor beta chains came from one sample sequenced in a study of blood T cell repertoires in COVID-19. Data came from immunoSEQ multiplex PCR; TCRdb stores just in-frame clones and leaves some out. Of about 23,000 clones listed, 86% are singletons. The source material was peripheral blood. These TCRs come from an elderly woman with active or convalescent COVID-19.

DNA for the CDR3: TGTGCCAGCAGCACCCGGGACAGGGAGTCCACTGAAGCTTTCTTT. It is translated as CASSTRDRESTEAFF. This rearrangement joins TRBV11-3 to TRBJ1-1; TRBD1 matches at 9 bases. Germline CDR1 reads SGHNT; CDR2 reads YENEEA. This CDR3 contains 15 residues. With 5 bases clipped from V and 4 bases from J, the junction kept 8 bases outside the gene matches. The full variable domain, rest sourced from reference TRBV11-3 and TRBJ1-1, is EAGVVQSPRYKIIEKKQPVAFWCNPISGHNTLYWYLQNLGQGPELLIRYENEEAVDDSQLPKDRFSAERLKGVDSTLKIQPAELGDSAVYLCASSTRDRESTEAFFGQGTRLTVV.

The gene calls are TRBV16 and TRBJ2-7; 7 bases line up with TRBD2. The J segment lost 1 base and the V segment lost 3 bases, leaving 9 bases of the junction unmatched. This CDR3 is built from 16 residues. CDR1 and CDR2 from the germline V gene are KGHSY and FQNENV. CDR3 loop: CASSHPGGRGSYEQYF. For the CDR3, the DNA is TGTGCCAGCAGCCACCCCGGAGGGAGGGGTTCCTACGAGCAGTACTTC.

This clone was counted between two and nine times. The chain joins TRBV12-5 to TRBJ1-1; 7 nucleotides align to TRBD1. V lost 3 bases and J lost 1; bases outside the gene matches: 8. The germline V gene encodes CDR1 LGHNT and CDR2 FRNRAP. The CDR3 length is 16 residues. CDR3 amino acids: CASGFLIGQANTEAFF. The CDR3 DNA reads as TGTGCTAGTGGTTTTCTCATCGGACAGGCGAACACTGAAGCTTTCTTT.

The V call is TRBV7-9, the J call TRBJ1-1, with D maybe TRBD1 (6 bases). Germline CDR1 is SEHNR and CDR2 is FQNEAQ (reference sequence). V was cut by 0 bases and J by 1 base, with 6 bases left in between. The CDR3 consists of 14 residues. The CDR3 here is CASSLATGNTEAFF. CDR3 DNA: TGTGCCAGCAGCTTAGCGACAGGGAACACTGAAGCTTTCTTT. Looking up the rest from reference TRBV7-9 and TRBJ1-1 gives the full variable domain: DTGVSQNPRHKITKRGQNVTFRCDPISEHNRLYWYRQTLGQGPEFLTYFQNEAQLEKSRLLSDRFSAERPKGSFSTLEIQRTEQGDSAMYLCASSLATGNTEAFFGQGTRLTVV.

The rearrangement joins TRBV15 to TRBJ1-1; no firm D call. The length of the CDR3 is 13 residues. Per germline, CDR1 LNHNV and CDR2 YYDKDF (reference sequence). The V and J ends lost 0 bases and 1 base respectively, with 3 bases between them. CDR3 nucleotide sequence: TGTGCCACCAGCAGAGACAGGAACACTGAAGCTTTCTTT. It translates to CATSRDRNTEAFF. The full variable domain, its missing parts supplied by reference TRBV15 and TRBJ1-1, is DAMVIQNPRYQVTQFGKPVTLSCSQTLNHNVMYWYQQKSSQAPKLLFHYYDKDFNNEADTPDNFQSRRPNTSFCFLDIRSPGLGDTAMYLCATSRDRNTEAFFGQGTRLTVV.

The chain uses TRBV20-1 and TRBJ1-1; D possibly corresponds to TRBD1 (5 bases). Germline values: CDR1 DFQATT, CDR2 SNEGSKA (reference sequence). CDR3 size: 14 residues. Trimming pared 3 bases from V and 3 bases from J, leaving 14 bases between. CDR3 in DNA: TGCAGTGCTAGTTCCGGGACTGGAGACACTGAAGCTTTCTTT. It yields the protein CSASSGTGDTEAFF.

This chain uses TRBV6-5 with TRBJ2-4; 7 positions match TRBD2. The V and J ends lost 8 bases and 0 bases, in that order; junction bases with no gene match: 4. The CDR3 length is 14 residues. The germline gives CDR1 MNHEY, CDR2 SVGAGI. The CDR3 DNA sequence: TGTGCCAGCTCGGGGGGTTCAGCCAAAAACATTCAGTACTTC. Residues: CASSGGSAKNIQYF.

The V and J genes are TRBV19 and TRBJ2-2, with 9 bases fitting TRBD2. Germline-derived CDR1 and CDR2 are LNHDA and SQIVND (reference sequence). The ends lost 10 bases at V and 2 bases at J; junction bases unmatched: 5. CDR3 size: 14 residues. The CDR3 protein is CATQTSGNTGELFF. The CDR3 region has the DNA TGTGCCACACAGACTAGCGGTAACACCGGGGAGCTGTTTTTT.

The chain couples TRBV5-1 to TRBJ2-4; D uncertain. Germline CDR1 SGHRS, CDR2 YFSETQ. CDR3 length: 16 residues. V lost 4 bases, J lost 0 bases, and 14 bases lay in between. In DNA form, the CDR3 reads TGCGCCAGCAGCCCCGGGTCAGAACTAGCCAAAAACATTCAGTACTTC. Its translation is CASSPGSELAKNIQYF.

The chain carries TRBV5-1 and TRBJ1-4; 7 bases map to TRBD1. With 4 bases clipped from V and 5 bases from J, the junction kept 8 bases outside the gene matches. This CDR3 is 15 amino acids long. Germline-derived CDR1 and CDR2 are SGHRS and YFSETQ. The CDR3 nucleotides read TGCGCCAGCAGCCGAACGGGACAGAAAAATGAAAAACTGTTTTTT. Its translation: CASSRTGQKNEKLFF.

The chain is built from TRBV5-1 and TRBJ1-2; D unclear. Germline loops: CDR1 SGHRS, CDR2 YFSETQ. The length of the CDR3 is 13 residues. V was shortened by 4 bases and J by 5 bases, with 12 bases between the two germline ends. CDR3: CASSPVDAYGYTF. The DNA of the CDR3 is TGCGCCAGCAGCCCCGTTGATGCGTATGGCTACACCTTC. Looking up the rest from reference TRBV5-1 and TRBJ1-2 gives the full variable domain: KAGVTQTPRYLIKTRGQQVTLSCSPISGHRSVSWYQQTPGQGLQFLFEYFSETQRNKGNFPGRFSGRQFSNSRSEMNVSTLELGDSALYLCASSPVDAYGYTFGSGTRLTVV.

The V gene is TRBV24-1, the J gene TRBJ1-6; TRBD1 agrees at 8 bases. Germline CDR1 is KGHDR and CDR2 is SFDVKD. Losses at the gene ends were 6 bases for V and 9 bases for J; bases not matched to a gene: 9. This CDR3 contains 15 residues. CDR3 nucleotide sequence: TGTGCCACCAGTAGAGGACAGGGTAGTACTTCACCCCTCCACTTT. Amino acids: CATSRGQGSTSPLHF.

This chain uses TRBV30 with TRBJ1-2; TRBD1 aligns across 8 bases. The junction had 14 bases not matched to a gene; V was cut back by 7 bases and J by 4 bases. CDR3 size: 15 residues. Germline loops: CDR1 GTSNPN, CDR2 SVGIG (reference sequence). CDR3 protein: CASFEGQAALYGYTF. DNA for the CDR3: TGTGCCTCCTTTGAGGGACAGGCAGCTCTCTATGGCTACACCTTC.

This clone was recorded only once. The chain uses TRBV3-1 (or the pseudogene TRBV3-2) and TRBJ2-6; 8 positions match TRBD1. CDR1 LGHDT and CDR2 YNNKEL come from the germline V gene (reference sequence). The trim removed 4 bases at V and 4 bases at J, leaving 6 bases unmatched. The CDR3 loop spans 16 amino acids. The CDR3 nucleotides read TGTGCCAGCAGCCCCCAGGGGGCGCGAGGGGCCAACGTCCTGACTTTC. Its protein is CASSPQGARGANVLTF.

The chain employs TRBV3-1 (or the pseudogene TRBV3-2) and TRBJ1-4; the match to TRBD1 covers 7 bases. The CDR3 spans 14 residues. Germline assignment: CDR1 LGHDT and CDR2 YNNKEL (reference sequence). The V gene end was trimmed by 5 bases and the J gene end by 3 bases; junction bases not matched to a gene: 3. CDR3 protein: CASSYRGPNEKLFF. CDR3 DNA sequence: TGTGCCAGCAGCTACAGGGGCCCTAATGAAAAACTGTTTTTT.

This chain connects TRBV4-2 to TRBJ1-2, with TRBD1 identical over 7 bases. The germline CDR1 and CDR2 sequences are LGHNA and YNFKEQ. The CDR3 is 17 amino acids. The V gene end was trimmed by 2 bases and the J gene end by 2 bases; junction bases not matched to a gene: 11. The CDR3 DNA sequence: TGTGCCAGCAGCCAAACTCTAGGGACAGCTCAGAACTATGGCTACACCTTC. It codes for CASSQTLGTAQNYGYTF.

This chain uses TRBV30 with TRBJ1-4; no clear D. Between the trimmed V and J ends, which lost 3 bases and 0 bases, there was a span of 8 bases. The CDR3 spans 14 residues. Germline lookup yields CDR1 GTSNPN and CDR2 SVGIG (reference sequence). The CDR3 protein is CAWRQPTTNEKLFF. The CDR3 DNA reads TGTGCCTGGAGACAGCCTACAACTAATGAAAAACTGTTTTTT. Combining the CDR3 with reference TRBV30 and TRBJ1-4 gives the whole variable domain SQTIHQWPATLVQPVGSPLSLECTVEGTSNPNLYWYRQAAGRGLQLLFYSVGIGQISSEVPQNLSASRPQDRQFILSSKKLLLSDSGFYLCAWRQPTTNEKLFFGSGTQLSVL.

As regards this clone: At one end, the junction sequence differs from germline, possibly due to a read error. The chain employs TRBV5-6 and TRBJ1-1; D remains unclear. Per the germline V gene, CDR1 is SGHDT and CDR2 is YYEEEE. This CDR3 spans 11 amino acids. The DNA of the CDR3 is TGTGCCAGCAGCCAAGGCCATTTCGGGATCTTT. The encoded protein is CASSQGHFGIF.

This clone came up a few times. V usage is TRBV27 and J usage is TRBJ1-5; 10 nucleotides agree with TRBD1. The CDR3 has 16 residues. Germline V lookup: CDR1 MNHEY, CDR2 SMNVEV (reference sequence). V lost 5 bases and J lost 6; bases outside the gene matches: 10. The CDR3 sequence is CASSPSRDRGTQPQHF. The DNA for the CDR3 is TGTGCCAGCAGTCCATCCCGGGACAGGGGTACTCAGCCCCAGCATTTT.

The V gene is TRBV5-1, the J gene TRBJ1-3; 8 nucleotides agree with TRBD1. Germline V gives CDR1 SGHRS, CDR2 YFSETQ. The CDR3 extends over 14 amino acids. V lost 3 bases, J lost 4 bases, and 3 bases stayed unmatched. The CDR3 sequence: CASSWTGPGNTIYF. The CDR3 DNA reads as TGCGCCAGCAGCTGGACAGGGCCCGGAAACACCATATATTTT.

This chain joins TRBV24-1 and TRBJ2-1; 7 nucleotides align to TRBD1. The ends lost 3 bases at V and 10 bases at J; junction bases unmatched: 14. The CDR3 covers 16 residues. CDR1 is KGHDR and CDR2 is SFDVKD in the germline V gene. For the CDR3, the DNA is TGTGCCACCAGTGATGACAGGGCGTCATTCTTTCGGGAGCAGTTCTTC. It specifies CATSDDRASFFREQFF.

J is TRBJ1-2 and V is TRBV25-1; TRBD1 matches at 9 bases. Germline V gene data show CDR1 as MGHDK and CDR2 as SYGVNS. V lost 4 bases, J lost 5 bases, and 11 bases stayed unmatched. This CDR3 comprises 16 residues. CDR3 residues: CASSARTTGTGYGYTF. In DNA, the CDR3 is TGTGCCAGCAGTGCACGTACAACCGGGACAGGGTATGGCTACACCTTC.

The chain carries TRBV7-6 and TRBJ1-2, with D maybe TRBD1 (5 bases). The CDR3 extends over 14 amino acids. Germline V gene data show CDR1 as SGHVS and CDR2 as FNYEAQ. The V gene lost 2 bases and the J gene lost 6 bases, with 13 bases spanning the gap. The DNA for the CDR3 is TGTGCCAGCAGCTTAACGGCAGGGATTAATGGCTACACCTTC. This sequence encodes CASSLTAGINGYTF.

The V call is TRBV6-5, the J call TRBJ1-6; possible D gene TRBD1, 5 bases. Germline V lookup: CDR1 MNHEY, CDR2 SVGAGI. The CDR3 contains 15 residues. Trimming left V 0 bases short and J 8 bases short, with 11 bases between. CDR3 amino acids: CASSYSIGDDSPLHF. The CDR3 DNA follows: TGTGCCAGCAGTTACTCGATAGGGGATGATTCACCCCTCCACTTT.